A single sample is the source of the 8 T cell receptor beta chains below, sequenced in a study of monozygotic twins with inflammatory bowel disease (dated by TCRdb to between 2017 and 2020). Library prep was done by 5' RACE. The run used an Illumina HiSeq 2500. The reads went through TCRdb reprocessing, and each CDR3 protein sequence gets one entry with no DNA. This sample's clone table shows a few hundred thousand distinct CDR3 sequences. Of the sample, approximately 5.9% is held by the ten largest clones. Sequencing was performed on blood. The receptor source for this set is a human donor with ulcerative colitis or Crohn's disease, or a healthy co-twin of an affected twin (not recorded which).

This chain connects TRBV4-3 to TRBJ2-1; the TCRdb D gene call, TRBD1, has no DNA to confirm it. The CDR3 spans 14 residues. Germline lookup yields CDR1 LGHNA and CDR2 YSLEER. The CDR3 protein is CASSQGQGKNEQFF.

The rearrangement links TRBV9 to TRBJ2-1; TCRdb proposes TRBD2, but this gene call is untestable without DNA. Germline CDR1 SGDLS, CDR2 YYNGEE. This CDR3 comprises 17 residues. CDR3 loop: CASTGGQTSGRMNEQFF.

The chain has TRBV7-2 and TRBJ2-7; absent DNA, TCRdb's TRBD1 call cannot be checked. The CDR3 is 15 amino acids. CDR1 is SGHTA, CDR2 FQGNSA, per germline. The CDR3: CASSGGGGGSYEQYF.

The rearrangement uses TRBV20-1 and TRBJ2-3; TCRdb outputs TRBD1, but without DNA this stays unchecked. The CDR3 runs to 13 residues. Germline V CDR1 and CDR2: DFQATT, SNEGSKA (reference sequence). CDR3 sequence reads: CSTPRSGTDTQYF.

The chain recombines TRBV6-2 or TRBV6-3 with TRBJ1-5; TCRdb selects TRBD1, and the lack of DNA leaves this call unchecked. The CDR3 length is 14 residues. Germline assignment: CDR1 MNHEY and CDR2 SVGEGT. The CDR3 sequence: CASTKGQGGQPQHF.

V is TRBV5-1 and J is TRBJ1-1; TCRdb indicates TRBD1, and absent DNA this call remains unverified. The CDR3 runs to 15 residues. Germline lookup yields CDR1 SGHRS and CDR2 YFSETQ. The chain's CDR3 is CASSLGGGGGTEAFF.

The chain is built from TRBV27 and TRBJ2-7; TCRdb's D gene call, TRBD2, goes unchecked for lack of DNA. Germline V CDR1 and CDR2: MNHEY, SMNVEV (reference sequence). The CDR3 loop spans 15 amino acids. CDR3 protein: CASASENQYPYEQYF.

This sequence joins TRBV10-3 and TRBJ2-1; TCRdb's assignment of TRBD2 cannot be checked, as there is no DNA. Germline V gene data show CDR1 as ENHRY and CDR2 as SYGVKD. CDR3 length: 16 amino acids. The CDR3 is CAISDGSWWGGDEQFF.